One T cell receptor (beta chain) is described in this entry. The V end lost 5 bases, the J end lost 5 bases, and 10 bases lay between the germline ends. The CDR3 sequence is 14 residues long. Germline CDR1 is MNHEY and CDR2 is SVGAGI. The data originate from a study of blood T cell repertoires in COVID-19. Study overall: Researchers got acute and convalescent COVID-19 samples from the United States, Italy and Spain. In each case, the material was cDNA or gDNA derived from T cells, B-cell-depleted T cells, or PBMCs.

Methods used by the authors: It was from reference gene primer amplification that nucleated cell counts were estimated. Libraries were prepared by immunoSEQ multiplex PCR; TCRdb keeps only in-frame clonotypes and omits some of them. The V and J calls and the clone size are those of that table, but D and trimming were determined from the DNA. The top ten hold around 1.1% of the sample, which has approximately 120,000 clones, more than 80% seen once. The chain uses TRBV6-5 and TRBJ1-6; possibly TRBD1 for D (6 bases). Specimen: peripheral blood. This receptor was taken from a human donor in a cohort sampled during active COVID-19. The CDR3 nucleotides are TGTGCCAGCAGTACAGGGACCAATAATTCACCCCTCCACTTT. This sequence encodes CASSTGTNNSPLHF.